A single sample gave rise to the 30 T cell receptor beta chains below, sequenced in a study of blood T cell repertoires in COVID-19. Using immunoSEQ multiplex PCR, the repertoire was profiled, and TCRdb retains in-frame clones only, with some absent. Of about 260,000 clones listed, about nine tenths are singletons. The sample consisted of peripheral blood. Receptors were obtained from a middle-aged man who had recovered from COVID-19.

The rearrangement links TRBV9 to TRBJ1-3; unclear D gene. Trimming shortened V by 3 bases and J by 2 bases, and 9 bases separated the two germline ends. CDR3 length equals 14 residues. The V gene's germline CDR1 is SGDLS and CDR2 YYNGEE. The CDR3 here is CASSALLTGNTIYF. The CDR3 DNA sequence: TGTGCCAGCAGCGCCCTTTTAACTGGAAACACCATATATTTT.

This clone has just one count. The V call is TRBV12-5, the J call TRBJ2-1, with 7 bases that match TRBD2. This CDR3 has 14 amino acids. V gave up 11 bases and J gave up 6 bases; unmatched junction bases: 13. Germline assignment: CDR1 LGHNT and CDR2 FRNRAP. The CDR3 sequence: CASGTGGPANEQFF. The DNA of the CDR3 is TGTGCTTCCGGGACGGGGGGACCAGCCAATGAGCAGTTCTTC.

The genes are TRBV9 and TRBJ2-7; 9 nucleotides match TRBD2. The V segment lost 1 base and the J segment 6 bases; nucleotides outside the gene matches: 5. Per germline, CDR1 SGDLS and CDR2 YYNGEE. The CDR3 extends over 14 amino acids. This CDR3 is CASSVSGLAREQYF. CDR3 DNA sequence: TGTGCCAGCAGCGTATCCGGACTAGCGCGCGAGCAGTACTTC.

CDR3 sequence (DNA): TGTGCCAGCTCAATAGGACTAGCGGGAGTCTACGAGCAGTACTTC. Translated, it gives CASSIGLAGVYEQYF. V gene TRBV18 combines with J gene TRBJ2-7; 13 positions match TRBD2. Germline V lookup: CDR1 KGHSH, CDR2 LQKENI. This CDR3 has 15 residues. With V trimmed by 5 bases and J by 3 bases, 4 bases remained unmatched.

The chain uses TRBV9 and TRBJ2-1; 15 bases agree with TRBD2. V lost 4 bases to trimming and J lost 7 bases; unmatched junction nucleotides: 3. CDR3 length: 15 residues. Germline V gene data show CDR1 as SGDLS and CDR2 as YYNGEE. Here the CDR3 DNA reads TGTGCCAGCAGCACGGGACTAGCGGGAGGAAATGAGCAGTTCTTC. Translation gives CASSTGLAGGNEQFF.

The V and J genes are TRBV29-1 and TRBJ2-7; 8 bases are shared with TRBD1. Germline V CDR1 and CDR2: SQVTM, ANQGSEA. The J segment lost 6 bases and the V segment lost 6 bases, leaving 10 bases of the junction unmatched. The length of the CDR3 is 13 residues. The CDR3 reads CSVPGQERFEQYF. The CDR3 DNA reads TGCAGCGTCCCGGGACAGGAAAGGTTCGAGCAGTACTTC.

This chain connects TRBV5-1 to TRBJ2-2; D might be TRBD2 (7 bases). Germline CDR1 SGHRS, CDR2 YFSETQ. The ends were cut back, 4 bases at V and 6 bases at J, with 13 bases in the middle. The CDR3 length is 14 residues. The CDR3 sequence: CASSHGGPPGELFF. CDR3 nucleotide sequence: TGCGCCAGCAGCCACGGGGGGCCCCCCGGGGAGCTGTTTTTT.

The chain links TRBV5-1 to TRBJ2-5; D is possibly TRBD2 (6 bases). The V gene's germline CDR1 is SGHRS and CDR2 YFSETQ. V was shortened by 2 bases and J by 4 bases, with 12 bases between the two germline ends. The CDR3 loop spans 14 amino acids. The CDR3 DNA sequence: TGCGCCAGCAGCTTCTCCGGGACTGGAGAGACCCAGTACTTC. It specifies CASSFSGTGETQYF.

This chain uses TRBV19 with TRBJ2-3; tentative D call: TRBD2 (5 bases). Deletions cut 6 bases from V and 4 bases from J, with 8 bases between. CDR1 is LNHDA, CDR2 SQIVND, per germline (reference sequence). This CDR3 comprises 12 residues. In DNA form, the CDR3 reads TGTGCCAGTAGGGGTAGCGCAGATACGCAGTATTTT. Its protein product is CASRGSADTQYF.

The V gene is TRBV5-6, the J gene TRBJ2-2, with 10 bases fitting TRBD1. CDR1 is SGHDT, CDR2 YYEEEE, per germline. The CDR3 is made up of 17 amino acids. The trim removed 4 bases at V and 7 bases at J, leaving 13 bases unmatched. The CDR3 is CASSLETGGVWFGELFF. The CDR3 DNA reads TGTGCCAGCAGCCTCGAGACAGGGGGCGTATGGTTCGGGGAGCTGTTTTTT.

The V call is TRBV11-3, the J call TRBJ1-1; TRBD1 is a possible D gene (6 bases). The CDR3 runs 16 residues. V shed 5 bases and J shed 2 bases, with 18 bases lying between them. CDR1 and CDR2 from the germline V gene are SGHNT and YENEEA. Here the CDR3 reads CASSPGKGGLNTEAFF. DNA for the CDR3: TGTGCCAGCAGCCCTGGTAAGGGGGGACTAAACACTGAAGCTTTCTTT.

The chain carries TRBV12-3 or TRBV12-4 and TRBJ2-1, with no clear D. This CDR3 region has 12 residues. Trimming removed 3 bases at V and 7 bases at J, with 7 bases between. The CDR3 bases are TGTGCCAGCAGTTTCAGAACGAATGAGCAGTTCTTC. Translation gives CASSFRTNEQFF.

The J gene is TRBJ1-1, the V gene TRBV5-1; 10 bases match TRBD1. This CDR3 contains 16 residues. V dropped 0 bases and J dropped 2; count of bases not matched to a gene: 4. Germline lookup yields CDR1 SGHRS and CDR2 YFSETQ. CDR3 in amino acids: CASSLETGGYNTEAFF. The CDR3, as DNA: TGCGCCAGCAGCTTGGAGACAGGGGGCTACAACACTGAAGCTTTCTTT.

The chain is built from TRBV27 and TRBJ1-1; D is undetermined. CDR1 and CDR2 from the germline V gene are MNHEY and SMNVEV (reference sequence). V lost 5 bases to trimming and J lost 3 bases, with 10 bases between them. This CDR3 has 13 residues. CDR3 protein: CASSPRRDTEAFF. The CDR3 region has the DNA TGTGCCAGCAGTCCAAGACGGGACACTGAAGCTTTCTTT.

This clone was detected only once. V is TRBV14 and J is TRBJ1-6; D is uncertain. V shed 1 base and J shed 8 bases, with 6 bases lying between them. CDR3 length: 13 amino acids. Germline loops: CDR1 SGHDN, CDR2 FVKESK. CDR3 DNA sequence: TGTGCCAGCAGCCAAGTAGTGGATTCACCCCTCCACTTT. This translates into CASSQVVDSPLHF.

The V gene is TRBV7-6, the J gene TRBJ2-2; possible D gene TRBD1, 6 bases. This CDR3 has 16 amino acids. Trimming stripped 5 bases from V and 6 bases from J, with 19 bases between. Germline V gives CDR1 SGHVS, CDR2 FNYEAQ. The CDR3 protein is CASSPRQGLDAGELFF. The CDR3 nucleotides are TGTGCCAGCAGCCCCCGGCAGGGGCTGGACGCCGGGGAGCTGTTTTTT.

The chain combines TRBV18 with TRBJ1-2, with D perhaps TRBD1 (6 bases). Germline CDR1 is KGHSH and CDR2 is LQKENI. This CDR3 has 15 amino acids. V was clipped by 3 bases and J by 3 bases, with 14 bases between them. CDR3 loop: CASSPISQGDYGYTF. The CDR3 DNA follows: TGTGCCAGCTCACCCATCTCACAGGGAGACTATGGCTACACCTTC.

The V gene is TRBV19, the J gene TRBJ1-2; 7 bases map to TRBD1. Looked up from germline, CDR1 is LNHDA and CDR2 is SQIVND (reference sequence). With V trimmed by 4 bases and J by 4 bases, 12 bases remained unmatched. There are 16 residues in the CDR3. CDR3 in amino acids: CASSTRQGSSGYGYTF. The CDR3 DNA reads TGTGCCAGTAGTACCCGACAGGGTAGCAGTGGCTATGGCTACACCTTC.

This chain links TRBV5-1 with TRBJ1-2, with 7 bases fitting TRBD1. The CDR3 is 13 residues long. Germline assignment: CDR1 SGHRS and CDR2 YFSETQ. The ends lost 6 bases at V and 7 bases at J; junction bases unmatched: 9. The CDR3 reads CASIGQEGPGYTF. The CDR3 bases are TGCGCCAGCATCGGACAGGAGGGGCCTGGCTACACCTTC.

The chain employs TRBV3-1 (or the pseudogene TRBV3-2) and TRBJ1-2; D is unclear. Germline V gives CDR1 LGHDT, CDR2 YNNKEL (reference sequence). V lost 10 bases, J lost 2 bases, and 11 bases lay in between. CDR3 length: 12 amino acids. The CDR3 sequence: CATSMRNYGYTF. In nucleotides, the CDR3 is TGTGCCACTTCCATGCGGAACTATGGCTACACCTTC.

Here the CDR3 reads CASSYFRGDTQYF. The CDR3 DNA follows: TGTGCCAGCAGTTATTTCAGGGGAGATACGCAGTATTTT. This sequence joins TRBV27 and TRBJ2-3, with a possible D match to TRBD1 (6 bases). CDR3 length equals 13 residues. Trimming removed 4 bases from V and 5 bases from J, with 10 bases in between. Per germline, CDR1 MNHEY and CDR2 SMNVEV (reference sequence).

The V and J genes are TRBV12-2 and TRBJ2-5; the D call of TRBD1 is as the table states it, not checked on the DNA. TRBV12-2 is noted as a pseudogene. This CDR3 has 14 residues. The CDR3 bases are TGTGCAAGTCGCTTAGAGACAGGGGAAGAGACCCAGTACTTC. It translates to CASRLETGEETQYF.

The chain combines TRBV19 with TRBJ1-5; 9 positions agree with TRBD1. Per germline, CDR1 LNHDA and CDR2 SQIVND (reference sequence). The CDR3 loop spans 17 amino acids. V shed 6 bases, J shed 7 bases, and the junction held 16 bases outside the gene matches. CDR3 coding DNA: TGTGCCAGTAGCCCCCGAACCGGGACAGGGACCAAGCAGCCCCAGCATTTT. It codes for CASSPRTGTGTKQPQHF.

This chain uses TRBV9 with TRBJ2-3, with D perhaps matching TRBD2 (6 bases). There are 18 residues in the CDR3. Per germline, CDR1 SGDLS and CDR2 YYNGEE. The germline V and J ends were trimmed by 3 bases and 6 bases, with 26 bases remaining between them. CDR3 amino acids: CASSASPNRDSKIDTQYF. Here the CDR3 DNA reads TGTGCCAGCAGCGCATCGCCCAACCGGGACTCTAAGATTGATACGCAGTATTTT.

The chain links TRBV5-4 to TRBJ1-3; D possibly corresponds to TRBD1 (6 bases). The CDR3 totals 17 residues. Germline loops: CDR1 SGHNT, CDR2 YYREEE (reference sequence). Between the trimmed V and J ends, which lost 0 bases and 0 bases, there was a span of 13 bases. The CDR3 DNA reads TGTGCCAGCAGCTTGGAAAGGGGGTCGCACTCTGGAAACACCATATATTTT. Its protein is CASSLERGSHSGNTIYF.

This sequence joins TRBV5-1 and TRBJ2-1, with D possibly matching TRBD1 (5 bases). This CDR3 region has 14 residues. The V gene lost 2 bases and the J gene lost 5 bases, with 11 bases spanning the gap. Germline V gene sequence: CDR1 SGHRS, CDR2 YFSETQ. The CDR3 reads CASSLQVLHNEQFF. CDR3 DNA sequence: TGCGCCAGCAGCTTACAGGTGCTACACAATGAGCAGTTCTTC.

The chain uses TRBV19 and TRBJ2-2; D call uncertain. CDR1 and CDR2 (germline): LNHDA, SQIVND (reference sequence). Deletions cut 7 bases from V and 1 base from J, with 4 bases between. CDR3 length: 12 residues. This CDR3 is CASKQNTGELFF. The CDR3 nucleotides read TGTGCCAGTAAACAGAACACCGGGGAGCTGTTTTTT.

The chain recombines TRBV11-2 with TRBJ1-1; 8 bases are a match to TRBD1. Germline loops: CDR1 SGHAT, CDR2 FQNNGV. J lost 1 base, V lost 5 bases, and 9 bases had no gene match. The CDR3 is made up of 16 amino acids. This CDR3 reads CASSARMTGENTEAFF. The CDR3 DNA is TGTGCCAGCAGCGCACGTATGACAGGGGAGAACACTGAAGCTTTCTTT.

The V and J genes are TRBV7-3 and TRBJ2-7, with 9 bases aligning to TRBD1. V trimming: 3 bases; J trimming: 2 bases; junction bases outside the gene matches: 2. Germline V CDR1 and CDR2: SGHTA, FQGTGA. The CDR3 consists of 14 residues. The CDR3 loop reads CASSLDRGPYEQYF. The CDR3 region has the DNA TGTGCCAGCAGCTTGGACAGGGGACCCTACGAGCAGTACTTC.

The chain combines TRBV11-2 with TRBJ1-6; D call uncertain. The V and J ends lost 6 bases and 4 bases respectively, with 16 bases between them. CDR3 length: 16 amino acids. CDR1 SGHAT and CDR2 FQNNGV come from the germline V gene. The CDR3 reads CASRSEGREYNSPLHF. The CDR3 region has the DNA TGTGCCAGCAGGTCAGAAGGACGGGAATATAATTCACCCCTCCACTTT.